Presented here are 20 T cell receptor beta chains from one specimen sequenced in a study of control samples from healthy donors and cancer patients. Using immunoSEQ multiplex PCR, the repertoire was profiled, and TCRdb retains in-frame clones only, with some absent. Here the sample spans roughly 120,000 clones, approximately 90% being singletons. Sequencing was done on a sample of blood. Receptors originate from a middle-aged man in good health.

The chain carries TRBV7-9 and TRBJ2-1; 9 bases are shared with TRBD2. With 1 base clipped from V and 6 bases from J, the junction kept 13 bases outside the gene matches. Germline V lookup: CDR1 SEHNR, CDR2 FQNEAQ (reference sequence). The CDR3 is 18 amino acids. The CDR3 loop reads CASSLVLAGRPSPNEQFF. DNA of the CDR3: TGTGCCAGCAGCTTAGTCCTAGCGGGGCGGCCCAGTCCCAATGAGCAGTTCTTC.

The rearrangement uses TRBV5-6 and TRBJ1-5; no definite D call. This CDR3 contains 13 residues. Per the germline V gene, CDR1 is SGHDT and CDR2 is YYEEEE. Trimming pared 0 bases from V and 5 bases from J, leaving 6 bases between. The CDR3 region is CASSLGRDQPQHF. In nucleotides, the CDR3 is TGTGCCAGCAGCTTGGGGCGGGATCAGCCCCAGCATTTT. Drawing the rest from reference TRBV5-6 and TRBJ1-5, the complete variable domain is DAGVTQSPTHLIKTRGQQVTLRCSPKSGHDTVSWYQQALGQGPQFIFQYYEEEERQRGNFPDRFSGHQFPNYSSELNVNALLLGDSALYLCASSLGRDQPQHFGDGTRLSIL.

The chain carries TRBV4-2 and TRBJ1-5; TRBD1 might be the D (5 bases). CDR1 and CDR2 (germline): LGHNA, YNFKEQ. Trimming pared 4 bases from V and 1 base from J, leaving 11 bases between. The CDR3 has 15 residues. The CDR3 sequence is CASSPQHRSNQPQHF. Here the CDR3 DNA reads TGTGCCAGCAGCCCACAGCACAGGAGCAATCAGCCCCAGCATTTT.

This chain uses TRBV2 with TRBJ2-1; TRBD2 matches 15 bases. J was trimmed by 1 base and V by 2 bases; bases with no gene match: 6. The CDR3 extends over 19 amino acids. The germline CDR1 and CDR2 sequences are SNHLY and FYNNEI. The CDR3 loop reads CASSESRTSGGASYNEQFF. The DNA of the CDR3 is TGTGCCAGCAGTGAAAGCAGGACTAGCGGGGGGGCATCCTACAATGAGCAGTTCTTC.

The V call is TRBV5-6, the J call TRBJ2-5; D remains unclear. Germline loops: CDR1 SGHDT, CDR2 YYEEEE. Trimming took 1 base from V and 2 from J, leaving 18 bases between them. The CDR3 runs 17 residues. The CDR3 coding sequence is TGTGCCAGCAGCTTGAGGAGTGCTGGTTGGGGTCAAGAGACCCAGTACTTC. Translating it yields CASSLRSAGWGQETQYF.

The gene calls are TRBV2 and TRBJ2-7, with 11 positions matching TRBD2. The CDR3 is 15 amino acids. From germline, CDR1 is SNHLY and CDR2 FYNNEI. V dropped 6 bases and J dropped 0; count of bases not matched to a gene: 4. The CDR3, as DNA: TGTGCCAGCAGCGGGACTAGCGGCTTCTCCTACGAGCAGTACTTC. It encodes CASSGTSGFSYEQYF.

The chain uses TRBV6-5 and TRBJ1-3; 9 bases line up with TRBD1. Unmatched junction bases numbered 6, after V lost 6 bases and J lost 3 bases. CDR1 and CDR2 from the germline V gene are MNHEY and SVGAGI. CDR3 size: 15 residues. CDR3: CASRPGQGNGNTIYF. CDR3 nucleotide sequence: TGTGCCAGCAGGCCGGGACAGGGCAATGGAAACACCATATATTTT.

The chain combines TRBV2 with TRBJ1-1; possible D gene TRBD1, 5 bases. Germline V lookup: CDR1 SNHLY, CDR2 FYNNEI. Trimming pared 2 bases from V and 2 bases from J, leaving 12 bases between. CDR3 length equals 15 residues. The DNA of the CDR3 is TGTGCCAGCAGTGAACCTCGGGGCATTAACACTGAAGCTTTCTTT. Protein product: CASSEPRGINTEAFF.

The J gene is TRBJ2-7, the V gene TRBV4-1, with D possibly matching TRBD1 (5 bases). This CDR3 is 14 amino acids long. Germline CDR1 is MGHRA and CDR2 is YSYEKL. The germline V and J ends were trimmed by 4 bases and 2 bases, with 12 bases remaining between them. The CDR3 region has the DNA TGCGCCAGCAGCCCTGGGGCAGTTGCCTACGAGCAGTACTTC. This translates into CASSPGAVAYEQYF.

J is TRBJ2-4 and V is TRBV2, with a tentative D call TRBD1 (5 bases). CDR1 and CDR2 (germline): SNHLY, FYNNEI. This CDR3 has 14 residues. Trimming took 5 bases from V and 4 from J, leaving 12 bases between them. CDR3 bases: TGTGCCAGCAGTATACAGACAGCGAAAAACATTCAGTACTTC. The encoded protein is CASSIQTAKNIQYF.

This chain joins TRBV6-2 or TRBV6-3 and TRBJ1-6; D is uncertain. V was shortened by 2 bases and J by 9 bases, with 17 bases between the two germline ends. CDR3 size: 16 residues. CDR1 is MNHEY, CDR2 SVGEGT, per germline. CDR3 nucleotides: TGTGCCAGCAGTTACCCGGCGGATCGACAAGTTTCACCCCTCCACTTT. This encodes CASSYPADRQVSPLHF.

This chain connects TRBV7-3 to TRBJ2-1; TRBD1 might be the D (6 bases). Germline loops: CDR1 SGHTA, CDR2 FQGTGA. Trimming took off 5 bases at V and 9 bases at J, with 11 bases between the two ends. The CDR3 is 12 residues long. CDR3 sequence reads: CASSNTGIEQFF. CDR3 bases: TGTGCCAGCAGCAACACAGGGATTGAGCAGTTCTTC.

The chain carries TRBV9 and TRBJ1-2; D gene ambiguous. This CDR3 has 13 residues. V was trimmed by 2 bases and J by 1 base, leaving 6 bases between them. Per the germline V gene, CDR1 is SGDLS and CDR2 is YYNGEE. The CDR3 sequence: CASSVTDNYGYTF. The CDR3 nucleotides read TGTGCCAGCAGCGTCACAGATAACTATGGCTACACCTTC.

The V call is TRBV5-8, the J call TRBJ1-1; D is uncertain. CDR1 is SGHTS and CDR2 is YDEGEE in the germline V gene. The V and J ends lost 2 bases and 11 bases respectively, with 10 bases between them. This CDR3 contains 11 residues. The CDR3 spells CASSFRSWAFF. The CDR3 coding sequence is TGTGCCAGCAGCTTTAGATCATGGGCTTTCTTT.

V and J are TRBV2 and TRBJ1-5; 10 bases are a match to TRBD1. The CDR3 extends over 14 amino acids. V lost 5 bases and J lost 5; bases outside the gene matches: 3. Germline-derived CDR1 and CDR2 are SNHLY and FYNNEI. CDR3 DNA sequence: TGTGCCAGCAGTCCCGACAGGGGGCATCAGCCCCAGCATTTT. Translating gives CASSPDRGHQPQHF.

The V and J genes are TRBV15 and TRBJ2-5, with TRBD2 identical over 8 bases. Germline lookup yields CDR1 LNHNV and CDR2 YYDKDF (reference sequence). V shed 4 bases, J shed 1 base, and the junction held 17 bases outside the gene matches. This CDR3 has 19 amino acids. CDR3 DNA sequence: TGTGCCACCAGCACCATAGGCTGGGAGCGGGGGAGTTCCCAAGAGACCCAGTACTTC. Its protein is CATSTIGWERGSSQETQYF.

The chain joins TRBV6-9 to TRBJ1-2; 7 bases are shared with TRBD1. The germline V gene encodes CDR1 MNHGY and CDR2 SVAAGI. Trimming at V came to 5 bases and at J to 6 bases, leaving 15 bases not matched to a gene. The CDR3 runs 16 residues. The CDR3 here is CASSPHPQGEINGYTF. In nucleotides, the CDR3 is TGTGCCAGCAGTCCGCACCCGCAGGGGGAAATAAATGGCTACACCTTC.

The rearrangement links TRBV3-1 (or the pseudogene TRBV3-2) to TRBJ1-6; D unresolved. Trimming left V 1 base short and J 6 bases short, with 10 bases between. The CDR3 loop spans 15 amino acids. In germline, CDR1 is LGHDT, CDR2 YNNKEL (reference sequence). CDR3 in amino acids: CASSQGGLSNSPLHF. In nucleotides, the CDR3 is TGTGCCAGCAGCCAAGGCGGCCTTTCTAATTCACCCCTCCACTTT.

This clone came up a few times. The V and J genes are TRBV7-2 and TRBJ2-1, with TRBD1 matching 7 bases. The germline gives CDR1 SGHTA, CDR2 FQGNSA. Trimming cost V 5 bases and J 0 bases; bases outside gene matches: 7. The CDR3 has 16 amino acids. CDR3 sequence reads: CASSIRGISSYNEQFF. CDR3 DNA: TGTGCCAGCAGCATCAGGGGGATCAGCTCCTACAATGAGCAGTTCTTC.

The chain joins TRBV9 to TRBJ2-7, with 9 nucleotides matching TRBD2. The CDR3 spans 14 residues. Germline V gene data show CDR1 as SGDLS and CDR2 as YYNGEE. V gave up 0 bases and J gave up 3 bases; unmatched junction bases: 1. The CDR3 reads CASSVGGGGYEQYF. The CDR3 nucleotides read TGTGCCAGCAGCGTAGGCGGGGGGGGCTACGAGCAGTACTTC.